This TCR beta chain appears in the sequencing data of a study of technical replicates of blood from a few donors. The CDR3 contains 14 residues. Per the germline V gene, CDR1 is SGHNT and CDR2 is YYREEE (reference sequence). Trimming took off 1 base at V and 4 bases at J, with 11 bases between the two ends. Here immunoSEQ multiplex PCR was the method, and the copy in TCRdb shows in-frame clones only, minus some. The sample includes approximately 51,000 clones, roughly 95% of them seen just once. J is TRBJ2-5 and V is TRBV5-4; perhaps TRBD1 as D (6 bases). Sequencing was carried out using PBMCs. The sequence was collected from a human donor in good health. Some clones in this sample may be carry-over from other donors' samples. The CDR3 bases are TGTGCCAGCAGCTTGTTTGGACAGCCAGAGACCCAGTACTTC. Translation gives CASSLFGQPETQYF.